The following is a TCR beta chain sequence with its context. The CDR3 consists of 15 residues. Germline loops: CDR1 SGHTA, CDR2 FQGNSA. The V and J ends lost 2 bases and 4 bases, in that order; junction bases with no gene match: 3. Assay used: immunoSEQ multiplex PCR; TCRdb lists only in-frame clones, some missing. The sample includes 90,000 to 100,000 clones, 79% seen only once; the top ten take 10% to 13%. The source of the sample is a study of control samples from healthy donors and cancer patients. The genes are TRBV7-2 and TRBJ1-3, with 9 bases fitting TRBD1. The sequence was obtained from a woman in her twenties or thirties in good health. The specimen sequenced was blood. The CDR3 region is CASSLRTGDGNTIYF. DNA for the CDR3: TGTGCCAGCAGCTTAAGGACAGGGGACGGAAACACCATATATTTT.